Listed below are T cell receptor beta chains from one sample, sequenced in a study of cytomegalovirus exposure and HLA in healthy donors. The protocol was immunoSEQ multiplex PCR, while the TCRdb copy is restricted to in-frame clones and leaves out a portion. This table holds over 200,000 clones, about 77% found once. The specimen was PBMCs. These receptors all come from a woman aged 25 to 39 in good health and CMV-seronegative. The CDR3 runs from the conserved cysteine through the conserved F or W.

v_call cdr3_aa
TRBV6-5 CASGTGGLYGYTF
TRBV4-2 CASSQGVGGNTEAFF
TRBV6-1 CATSFSGGTSEAFF
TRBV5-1 CASSLVLGLAGVEQYF
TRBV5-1 CASSPGTVNSGANVLTF
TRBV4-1 CASSQERLAGRGTDTQYF
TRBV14 CASSQDLDSYGYTF
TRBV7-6 CASSLIVSYADTQYF
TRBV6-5 CASSYSRTGRTEAFF
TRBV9 CASSGGPQGGEQYF
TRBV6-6 CASSPEYGQLLF
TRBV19 CASSLQGTSGNTIYF
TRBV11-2 CASSLEGGNYGYTF
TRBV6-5 CASRAGQGIPYEQYF
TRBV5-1 CASSLEGQIYEQYF
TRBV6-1 CASSEAPGSNQPQHF
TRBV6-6 CASSWRRTDTQYF
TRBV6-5 CASSTDREQYF
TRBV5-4 CASSGGLAGGQETQYF
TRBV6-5 CASSYEGGFGTGELFF
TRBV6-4 CASRGQNTEAFF
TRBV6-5 CASSFGLGSAETQYF
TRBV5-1 CASSQNSGYEQYF
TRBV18 CASSLAQGSGANVLTF
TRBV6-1 CAGGQGRPAEAFF
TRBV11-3 CASSLEFLGLPNAEAFF
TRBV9 CASSPGGQLEAFF
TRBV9 CASSVHAGSNTEAFF
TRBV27 CASSSGSPYNEQFF
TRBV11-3 CASSPGPGGTSTDTQYF
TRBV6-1 CASSLGGGTEAFF
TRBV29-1 CSVAHQNTEAFF
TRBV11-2 CASSSLGRPWDGYTF
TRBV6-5 CASTEGNYGYTF
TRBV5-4 CASSREGSGPYEQYF
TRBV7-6 CASSLDRVQETQYF
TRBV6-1 CASSPRQVNTEAFF
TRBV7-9 CSSSQTGTLETQYF
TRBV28 CASLLVGRGNGYTF
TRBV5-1 CASSGGQVTSGETQYF
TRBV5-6 CASTRPGFPYEQYF
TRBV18 CASSPRQKEKLFF
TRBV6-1 CASWATVNSPLHF
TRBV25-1 CASSLWGQGAGETQYF
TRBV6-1 CASSTAIYTEAFF
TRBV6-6 CASSLTTGGQDSPLHF